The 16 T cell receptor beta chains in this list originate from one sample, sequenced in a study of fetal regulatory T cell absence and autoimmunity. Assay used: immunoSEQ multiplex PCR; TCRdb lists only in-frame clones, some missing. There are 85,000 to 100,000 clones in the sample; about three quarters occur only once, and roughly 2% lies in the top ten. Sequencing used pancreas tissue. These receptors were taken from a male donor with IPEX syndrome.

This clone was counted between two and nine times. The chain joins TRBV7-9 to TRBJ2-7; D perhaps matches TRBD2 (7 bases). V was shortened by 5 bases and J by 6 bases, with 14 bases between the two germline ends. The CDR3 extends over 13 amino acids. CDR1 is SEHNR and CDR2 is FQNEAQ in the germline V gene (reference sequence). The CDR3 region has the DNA TGTGCCAGCAGCCTGGCGGGGGCGGGCGAGCAGTACTTC. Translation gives CASSLAGAGEQYF.

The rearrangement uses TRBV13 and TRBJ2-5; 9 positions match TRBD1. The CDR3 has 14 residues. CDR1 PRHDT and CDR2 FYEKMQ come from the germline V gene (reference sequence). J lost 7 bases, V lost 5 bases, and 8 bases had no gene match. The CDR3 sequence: CASSMTGGRGTQYF. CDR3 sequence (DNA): TGTGCCAGCAGCATGACAGGGGGAAGAGGGACCCAGTACTTC. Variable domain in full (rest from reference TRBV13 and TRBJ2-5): AAGVIQSPRHLIKEKRETATLKCYPIPRHDTVYWYQQGPGQDPQFLISFYEKMQSDKGSIPDRFSAQQFSDYHSELNMSSLELGDSALYFCASSMTGGRGTQYFGPGTRLLVL.

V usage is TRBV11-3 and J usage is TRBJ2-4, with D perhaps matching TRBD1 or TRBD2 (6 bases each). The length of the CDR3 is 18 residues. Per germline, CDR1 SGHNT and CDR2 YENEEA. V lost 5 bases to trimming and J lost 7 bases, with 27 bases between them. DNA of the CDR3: TGTGCCAGCAGCCTGCGGGGTCCCCACAGGGCAAAAGGGAACATTCAGTACTTC. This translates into CASSLRGPHRAKGNIQYF.

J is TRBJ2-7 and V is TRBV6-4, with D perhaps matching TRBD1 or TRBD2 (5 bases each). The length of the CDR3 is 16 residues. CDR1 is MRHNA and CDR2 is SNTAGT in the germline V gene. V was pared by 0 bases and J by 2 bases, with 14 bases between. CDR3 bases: TGTGCCAGCAGTGACTCGTCGGGGACCTCCGCCTACGAGCAGTACTTC. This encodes CASSDSSGTSAYEQYF.

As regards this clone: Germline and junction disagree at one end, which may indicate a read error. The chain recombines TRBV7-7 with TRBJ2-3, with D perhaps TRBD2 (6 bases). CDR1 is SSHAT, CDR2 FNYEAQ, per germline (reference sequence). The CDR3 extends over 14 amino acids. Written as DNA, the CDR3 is TGTGCTAGCAGCTTAGCGGTTGGGTCAGATACGCAGTATTTT. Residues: CASSLAVGSDTQYF.

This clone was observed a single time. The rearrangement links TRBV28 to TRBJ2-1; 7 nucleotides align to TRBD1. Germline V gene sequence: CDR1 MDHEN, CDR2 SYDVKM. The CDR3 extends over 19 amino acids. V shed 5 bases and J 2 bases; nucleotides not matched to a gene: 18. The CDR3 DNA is TGTGCCAGCAGTACACAGCTAATAACGACAGGGATGGCCTACAATGAGCAGTTCTTC. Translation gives CASSTQLITTGMAYNEQFF.

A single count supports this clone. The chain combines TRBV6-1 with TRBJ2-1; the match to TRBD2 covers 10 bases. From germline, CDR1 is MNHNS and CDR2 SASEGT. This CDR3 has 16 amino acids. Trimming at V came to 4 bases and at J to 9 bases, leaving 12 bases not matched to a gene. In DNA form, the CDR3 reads TGTGCCAGCAGTGTCGAAACTAGCGGGGAGGCAGGTGAGCAGTTCTTC. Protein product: CASSVETSGEAGEQFF.

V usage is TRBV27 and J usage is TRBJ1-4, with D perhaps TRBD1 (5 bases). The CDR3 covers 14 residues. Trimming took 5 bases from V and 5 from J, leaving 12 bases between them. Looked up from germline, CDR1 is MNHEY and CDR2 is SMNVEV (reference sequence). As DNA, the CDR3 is TGTGCCAGCAGTCCAGGGACGGCGAATGAAAAACTGTTTTTT. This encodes CASSPGTANEKLFF.

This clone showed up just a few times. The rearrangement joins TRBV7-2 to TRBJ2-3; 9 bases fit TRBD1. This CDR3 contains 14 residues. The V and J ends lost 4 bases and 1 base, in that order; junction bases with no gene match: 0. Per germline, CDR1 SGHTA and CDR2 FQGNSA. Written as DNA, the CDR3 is TGTGCCAGCAGCTGGACAGGGGGCACAGATACGCAGTATTTT. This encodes CASSWTGGTDTQYF.

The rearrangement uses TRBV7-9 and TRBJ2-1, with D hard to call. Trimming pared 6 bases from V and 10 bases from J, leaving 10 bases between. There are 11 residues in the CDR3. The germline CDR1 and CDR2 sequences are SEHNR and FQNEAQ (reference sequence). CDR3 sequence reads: CASSRTPEQFF. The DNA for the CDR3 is TGTGCCAGCAGTCGGACGCCCGAGCAGTTCTTC.

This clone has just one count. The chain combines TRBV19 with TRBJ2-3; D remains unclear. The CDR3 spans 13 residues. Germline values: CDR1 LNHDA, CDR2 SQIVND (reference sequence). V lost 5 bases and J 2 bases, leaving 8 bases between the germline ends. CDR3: CASSLRHTDTQYF. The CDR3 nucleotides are TGTGCCAGTAGTCTTCGACACACAGATACGCAGTATTTT. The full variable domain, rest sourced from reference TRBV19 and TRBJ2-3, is DGGITQSPKYLFRKEGQNVTLSCEQNLNHDAMYWYRQDPGQGLRLIYYSQIVNDFQKGDIAEGYSVSREKKESFPLTVTSAQKNPTAFYLCASSLRHTDTQYFGPGTRLTVL.

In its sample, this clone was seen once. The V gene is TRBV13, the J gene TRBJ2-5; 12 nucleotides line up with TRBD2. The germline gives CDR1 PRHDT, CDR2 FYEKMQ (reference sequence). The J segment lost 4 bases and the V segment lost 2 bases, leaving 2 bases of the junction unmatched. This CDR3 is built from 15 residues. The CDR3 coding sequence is TGTGCCAGCAGCTTACTAGCGGGGGGGCCAGAGACCCAGTACTTC. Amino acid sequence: CASSLLAGGPETQYF.

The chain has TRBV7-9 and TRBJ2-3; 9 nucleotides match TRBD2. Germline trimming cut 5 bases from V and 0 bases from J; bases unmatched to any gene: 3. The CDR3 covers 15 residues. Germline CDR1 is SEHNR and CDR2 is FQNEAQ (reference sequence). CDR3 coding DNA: TGTGCCAGCAGCACGGGACTAGCAAGCACAGATACGCAGTATTTT. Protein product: CASSTGLASTDTQYF.

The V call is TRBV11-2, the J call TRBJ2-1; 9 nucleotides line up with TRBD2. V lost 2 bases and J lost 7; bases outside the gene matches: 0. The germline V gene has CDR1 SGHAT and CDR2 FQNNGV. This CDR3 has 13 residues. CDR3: CASSLTSGNEQFF. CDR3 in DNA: TGTGCCAGCAGCTTAACTAGCGGGAATGAGCAGTTCTTC.

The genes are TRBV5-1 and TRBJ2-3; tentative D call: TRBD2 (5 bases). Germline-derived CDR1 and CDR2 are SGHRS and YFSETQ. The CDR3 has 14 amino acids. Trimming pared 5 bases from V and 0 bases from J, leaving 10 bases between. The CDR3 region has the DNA TGCGCCAGCAGTTCTGGACTTAGCACAGATACGCAGTATTTT. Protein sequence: CASSSGLSTDTQYF.

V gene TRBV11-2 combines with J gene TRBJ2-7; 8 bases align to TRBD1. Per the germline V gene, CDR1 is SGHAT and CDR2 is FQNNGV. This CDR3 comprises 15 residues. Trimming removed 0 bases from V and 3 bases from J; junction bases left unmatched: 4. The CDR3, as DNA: TGTGCCAGCAGCTTAGAAGGACAGGGTCGCTACGAGCAGTACTTC. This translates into CASSLEGQGRYEQYF.